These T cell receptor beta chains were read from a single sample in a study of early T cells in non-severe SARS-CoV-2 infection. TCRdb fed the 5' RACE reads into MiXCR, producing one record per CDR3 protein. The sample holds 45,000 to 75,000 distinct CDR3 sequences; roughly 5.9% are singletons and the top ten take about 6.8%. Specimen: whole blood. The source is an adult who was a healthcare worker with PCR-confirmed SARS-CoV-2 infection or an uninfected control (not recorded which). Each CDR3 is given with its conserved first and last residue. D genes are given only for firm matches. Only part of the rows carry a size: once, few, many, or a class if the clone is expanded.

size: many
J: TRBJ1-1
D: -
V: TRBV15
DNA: TGTGCCACCAGCAGTGCCCGTCGTCTTGAAGCTTTCTTT
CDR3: CATSSARRLEAFF

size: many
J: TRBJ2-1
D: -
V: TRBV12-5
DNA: TGTGCTAGTGGTTTGTTGACTTCTCTAAGCTCCTACAATGAGCAGTTCTTC
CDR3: CASGLLTSLSSYNEQFF

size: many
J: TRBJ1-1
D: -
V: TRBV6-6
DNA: TGTGCCAGCAGCCCGGGCCAGGGCTACACTGAAGCTTTCTTT
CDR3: CASSPGQGYTEAFF

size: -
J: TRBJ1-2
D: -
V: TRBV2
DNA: TGTGCCAGCCGCCTAGGGGACTATGGCTACACCTTC
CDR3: CASRLGDYGYTF

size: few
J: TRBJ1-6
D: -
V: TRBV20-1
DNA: TGCAGTGCTTCAGGACCGTATAATTCACCCCTCCATTTT
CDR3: CSASGPYNSPLHF

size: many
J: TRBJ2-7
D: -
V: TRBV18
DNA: TGTGCCAGCTCACCACGACTAGAGTACGAGCAGTACTTC
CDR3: CASSPRLEYEQYF

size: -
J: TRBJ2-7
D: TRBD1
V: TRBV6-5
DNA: TGTGCCAGCAGTTACTTCCAGGGGACAGTTACCTACGAGCAGTACTTC
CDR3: CASSYFQGTVTYEQYF

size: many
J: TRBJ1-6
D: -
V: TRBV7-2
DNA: TGTGCCAGCAGAAAGGGGCAGGAAGGGAAACCCCTCCACTTT
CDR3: CASRKGQEGKPLHF

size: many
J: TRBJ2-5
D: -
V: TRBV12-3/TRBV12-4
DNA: TGTGCCAGCAGTTGGAGGGGGCCGGGCACCCAGTACTTC
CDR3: CASSWRGPGTQYF

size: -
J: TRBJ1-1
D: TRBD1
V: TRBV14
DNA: TGTGCCAGCAGCCCACTCTTCGGGACAGGAGGCACTGAAGCTTTCTTT
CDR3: CASSPLFGTGGTEAFF

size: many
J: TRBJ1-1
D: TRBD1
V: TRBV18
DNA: TGTGCCAGCTTACAGGGGTCTGAAGCTTTCTTT
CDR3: CASLQGSEAFF

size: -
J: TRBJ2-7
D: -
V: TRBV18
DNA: TGTGCCAGCTCTCGCGGACAGGAGGGCGAGCAGTACTTC
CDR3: CASSRGQEGEQYF

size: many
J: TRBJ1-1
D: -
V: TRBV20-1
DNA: TGCAGTGCTAGTTTAAAGCCTACAGGGAGGACTGAAGCTTTCTTT
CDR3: CSASLKPTGRTEAFF

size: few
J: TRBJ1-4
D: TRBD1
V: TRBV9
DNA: TGTGCCAGCAGCTTTGGAAGGGACAGACTTAATGAAAAACTGTTTTTT
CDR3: CASSFGRDRLNEKLFF

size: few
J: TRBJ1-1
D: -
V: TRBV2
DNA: TGTGCCAGCAGGCGTACAGGGAACACTGAAGCTTTCTTT
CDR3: CASRRTGNTEAFF

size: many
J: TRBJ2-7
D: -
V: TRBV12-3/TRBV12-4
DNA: TGTGCCAGCAGTCCCCTAGCAGGTGGCGGAGAGCAGTACTTC
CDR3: CASSPLAGGGEQYF

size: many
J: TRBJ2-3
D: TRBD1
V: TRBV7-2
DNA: TGTGCCAGCAGCAACAGGGGGCGAGGCACAGATACGCAGTATTTT
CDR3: CASSNRGRGTDTQYF

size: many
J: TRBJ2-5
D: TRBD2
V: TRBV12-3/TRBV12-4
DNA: TGTGCCAGCAGTTCGGGCGCGGGAGTAGCATTGGGGACCCAGTACTTC
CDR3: CASSSGAGVALGTQYF

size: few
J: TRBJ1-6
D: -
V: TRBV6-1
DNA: TGTGCCAGCAGTGAAGTCCCCACAGGCGCACCCCTCCACTTT
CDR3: CASSEVPTGAPLHF

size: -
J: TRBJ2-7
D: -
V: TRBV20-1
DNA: TGCAGTGCTAGACCGACTGATAGCTCCTACGAGCAGTACTTC
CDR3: CSARPTDSSYEQYF

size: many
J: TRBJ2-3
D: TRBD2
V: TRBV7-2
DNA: TGTGCCAGCAGCCGGGGGGGACTAAGAGATACGCAGTATTTT
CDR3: CASSRGGLRDTQYF

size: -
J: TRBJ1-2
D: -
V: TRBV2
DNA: TGTGCCAGCCGCTCTGGGGGCTACACCTTC
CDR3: CASRSGGYTF

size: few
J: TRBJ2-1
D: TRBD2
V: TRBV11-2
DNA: TGTGCCAGCAGCTTAGGCGGACTAGCGGTTTCCAATGAGCAGTTCTTC
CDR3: CASSLGGLAVSNEQFF

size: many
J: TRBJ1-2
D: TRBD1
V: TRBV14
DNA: TGTGCCAGCAGCCAAGGAGTACAGGGGAACTATGGCTACACCTTC
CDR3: CASSQGVQGNYGYTF

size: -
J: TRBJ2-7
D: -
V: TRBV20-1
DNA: TGCAGTGCGGTGGGGCAGGGTATTCGGGGCGAGCAGTACTTC
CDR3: CSAVGQGIRGEQYF

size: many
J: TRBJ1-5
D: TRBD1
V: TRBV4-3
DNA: TGCGCCAGCAGCCAGACGTCGGGACAGGGGGGAAGGAACTTT
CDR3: CASSQTSGQGGRNF

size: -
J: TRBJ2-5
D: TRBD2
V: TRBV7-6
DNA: TGTGCCAGCAGCCGGGGGGCCCAGTACTTC
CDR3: CASSRGAQYF

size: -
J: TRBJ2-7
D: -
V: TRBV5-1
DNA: TGCGCCAGCAGCTTGGAGAACAGGGAGGACGAGCAGTACTTC
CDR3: CASSLENREDEQYF

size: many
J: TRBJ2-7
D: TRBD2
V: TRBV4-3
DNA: TGCGCCAGCAGCCAAGTTGGGGGGGGTTCCTACGAGCAGTACTTC
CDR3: CASSQVGGGSYEQYF

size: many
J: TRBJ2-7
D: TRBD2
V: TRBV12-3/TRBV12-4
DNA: TGTGCCAGCAGTTTCTATAGCGGGGGAAGCTCCTACGAGCAGTACTTC
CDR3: CASSFYSGGSSYEQYF

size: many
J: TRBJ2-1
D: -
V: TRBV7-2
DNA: TGTGCCAGCAGCCGGGACCGGGCTGAGCAGTTCTTC
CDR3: CASSRDRAEQFF

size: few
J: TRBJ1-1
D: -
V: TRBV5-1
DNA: TGCGCCAGCAGCCCGAACTTGAACACTGAAGCTTTCTTT
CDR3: CASSPNLNTEAFF

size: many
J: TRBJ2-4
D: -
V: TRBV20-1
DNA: TGCAGTGCTAGAGTTGAGGCGAACATTCAGTACTTC
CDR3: CSARVEANIQYF

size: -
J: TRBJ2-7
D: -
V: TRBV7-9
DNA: TGTGCCAGCAGCTTACCCCCAGGGCGGGAGCAGTACTTC
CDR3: CASSLPPGREQYF

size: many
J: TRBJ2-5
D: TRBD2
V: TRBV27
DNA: TGTGCCAGCAGTTTGCGGACTAGCGGGGAGACCCAGTACTTC
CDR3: CASSLRTSGETQYF

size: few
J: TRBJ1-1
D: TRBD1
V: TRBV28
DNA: TGTGCCAGCAGTTTCAGGGGGACGAACACTGAAGCTTTCTTT
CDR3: CASSFRGTNTEAFF

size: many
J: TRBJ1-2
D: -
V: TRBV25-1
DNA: TGTGCCAGCAGTGAGGCGACTAACTATGGCTACACCTTC
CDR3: CASSEATNYGYTF

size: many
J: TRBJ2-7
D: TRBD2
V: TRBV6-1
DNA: TGTGCCAGCAGTGAGGGAGCGGGGGCCCCCTACGAGCAGTACTTC
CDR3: CASSEGAGAPYEQYF

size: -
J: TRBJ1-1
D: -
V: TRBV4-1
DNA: TGCGCCAGCAGCTTTCTACAGGTATTTGCCGACACTGAAGCTTTCTTT
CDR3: CASSFLQVFADTEAFF

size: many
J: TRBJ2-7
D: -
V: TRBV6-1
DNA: TGTGCCAGCAGCCCAAGGGGACCACCGAGGGAGCAGTACTTC
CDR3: CASSPRGPPREQYF

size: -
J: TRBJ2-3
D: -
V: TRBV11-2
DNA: TGTGCCAGCAGCCCAAACAACCAACGGATCACAGATACGCAGTATTTT
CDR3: CASSPNNQRITDTQYF

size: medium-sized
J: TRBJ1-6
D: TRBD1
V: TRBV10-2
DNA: TGCGCCAGCAGTGACGATCGAGGGGGCCGTAATTCACCCCTCCACTTT
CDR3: CASSDDRGGRNSPLHF

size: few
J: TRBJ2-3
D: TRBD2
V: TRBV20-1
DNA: TGCAGTGCCTCTAGCGGGGCCGCCCACACAGATACGCAGTATTTT
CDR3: CSASSGAAHTDTQYF

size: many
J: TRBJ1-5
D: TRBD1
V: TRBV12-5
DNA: TGTGCTAGTGGTTTGGTTGGGACAGGTGTCTGGGGCAATCAGCCCCAGCATTTT
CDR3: CASGLVGTGVWGNQPQHF

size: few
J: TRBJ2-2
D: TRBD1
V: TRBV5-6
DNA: TGTGCCAGCAGCTTGGGGACAGGGCCCGGGGAGCTGTTTTTT
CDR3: CASSLGTGPGELFF

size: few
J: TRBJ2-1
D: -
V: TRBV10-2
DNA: TGCGCCAGCAGTGGGGACGTCTCCTACAATGAGCAGTTCTTC
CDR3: CASSGDVSYNEQFF

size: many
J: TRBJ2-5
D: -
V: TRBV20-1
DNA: TGCAGTGCTACCCTCGTGACAGGAGAAGAGACCCAGTACTTC
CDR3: CSATLVTGEETQYF